This paragraph reports one TCR beta chain. Germline loops: CDR1 KGHDR, CDR2 SFDVKD. The CDR3 totals 19 residues. The ends lost 3 bases at V and 2 bases at J; junction bases unmatched: 13. A second PCR of about 7 to 11 cycles used a sample-barcoded 5' primer and a J-beta primer mix. TCRdb itself ran the 5' RACE reads through MiXCR, one entry per CDR3 protein. The sample lists about 780,000 distinct CDR3 sequences, about 26% seen once, with roughly 3.1% in the top ten. These data come from a study of blood T cells in healthy people across ages. Drawing of peripheral blood yielded 7.5 to 10 milliliters from each donor. A minimum of 7 million PBMCs was isolated per sample. Every sample gave at least 5 micrograms of total RNA when it was extracted. This sample also appeared in a second study, on T cells of mothers and their children. As that report states: Samples were obtained from a few healthy Caucasian mothers and their six children.

V and J are TRBV24-1 and TRBJ2-2; TRBD1 agrees at 8 bases. The sample taken for sequencing was blood. The receptor was isolated from a boy younger than 18 in good health. For the CDR3, the DNA is TGTGCCACCAGTGATGGTCCGAACAGGGGGACGGGAAACACCGGGGAGCTGTTTTTT. Its protein is CATSDGPNRGTGNTGELFF.